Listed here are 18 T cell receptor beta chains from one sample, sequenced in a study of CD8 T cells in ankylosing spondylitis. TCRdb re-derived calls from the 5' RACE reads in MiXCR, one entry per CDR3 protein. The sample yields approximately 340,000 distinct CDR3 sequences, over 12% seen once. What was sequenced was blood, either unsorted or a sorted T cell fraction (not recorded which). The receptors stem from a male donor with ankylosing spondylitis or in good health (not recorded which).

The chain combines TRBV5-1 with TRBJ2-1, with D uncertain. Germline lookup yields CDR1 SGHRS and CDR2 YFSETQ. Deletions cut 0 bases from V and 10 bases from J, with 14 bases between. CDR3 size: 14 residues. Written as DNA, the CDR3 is TGCGCCAGCAGCTTGGTGGGTACCATTGGAGAGCAGTTCTTC. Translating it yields CASSLVGTIGEQFF. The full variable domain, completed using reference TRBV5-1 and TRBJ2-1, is KAGVTQTPRYLIKTRGQQVTLSCSPISGHRSVSWYQQTPGQGLQFLFEYFSETQRNKGNFPGRFSGRQFSNSRSEMNVSTLELGDSALYLCASSLVGTIGEQFFGPGTRLTVL.

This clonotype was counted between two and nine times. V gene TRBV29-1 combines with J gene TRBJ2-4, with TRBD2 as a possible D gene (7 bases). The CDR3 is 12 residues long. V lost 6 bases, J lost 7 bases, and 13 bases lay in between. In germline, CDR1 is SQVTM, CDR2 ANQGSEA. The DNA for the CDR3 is TGCAGCGTGAGGGGGGGCTTGAACATTCAGTACTTC. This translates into CSVRGGLNIQYF.

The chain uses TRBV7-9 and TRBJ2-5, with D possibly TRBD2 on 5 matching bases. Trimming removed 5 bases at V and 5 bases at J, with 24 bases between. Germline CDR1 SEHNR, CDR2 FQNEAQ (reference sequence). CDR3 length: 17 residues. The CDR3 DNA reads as TGTGCCAGCAGCGGCCGACAAGGACTCCCCAACGGGGAGACCCAGTACTTC. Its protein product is CASSGRQGLPNGETQYF.

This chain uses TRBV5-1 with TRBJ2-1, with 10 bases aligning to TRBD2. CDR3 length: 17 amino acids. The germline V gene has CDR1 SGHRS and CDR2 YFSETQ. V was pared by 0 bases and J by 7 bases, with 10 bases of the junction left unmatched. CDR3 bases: TGCGCCAGCAGCTTGGACGGAGCGGGAGGGCCTGCAAATGAGCAGTTCTTC. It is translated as CASSLDGAGGPANEQFF.

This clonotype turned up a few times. CDR3 in amino acids: CASSPLPGQGATRSSYEQYF. Written as DNA, the CDR3 is TGCGCCAGCAGCCCGTTACCGGGACAGGGGGCTACTAGGAGCTCCTACGAGCAGTACTTC. The rearrangement links TRBV4-1 to TRBJ2-7; 12 nucleotides align to TRBD1. Germline assignment: CDR1 MGHRA and CDR2 YSYEKL. There are 20 residues in the CDR3. With 4 bases clipped from V and 0 bases from J, the junction kept 16 bases outside the gene matches.

CDR3: CSVPEGETQYF. In DNA form, the CDR3 reads TGCAGCGTTCCGGAAGGAGAGACCCAGTACTTC. V gene TRBV29-1 combines with J gene TRBJ2-5, with no clear D. The V and J ends lost 5 bases and 4 bases respectively, with 8 bases between them. Germline V lookup: CDR1 SQVTM, CDR2 ANQGSEA. The length of the CDR3 is 11 residues.

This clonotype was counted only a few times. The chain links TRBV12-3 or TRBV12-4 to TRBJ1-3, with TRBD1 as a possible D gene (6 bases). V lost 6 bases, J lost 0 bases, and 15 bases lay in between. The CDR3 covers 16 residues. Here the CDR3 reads CASRLTGPFSGNTIYF. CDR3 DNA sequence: TGTGCCAGCAGACTTACAGGGCCCTTCTCTGGAAACACCATATATTTT.

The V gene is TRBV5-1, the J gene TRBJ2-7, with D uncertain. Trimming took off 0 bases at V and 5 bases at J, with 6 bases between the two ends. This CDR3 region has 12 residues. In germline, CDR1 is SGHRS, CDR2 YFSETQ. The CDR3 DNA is TGCGCCAGCAGCTTGGTGGCGGACGAGCAGTACTTC. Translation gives CASSLVADEQYF.

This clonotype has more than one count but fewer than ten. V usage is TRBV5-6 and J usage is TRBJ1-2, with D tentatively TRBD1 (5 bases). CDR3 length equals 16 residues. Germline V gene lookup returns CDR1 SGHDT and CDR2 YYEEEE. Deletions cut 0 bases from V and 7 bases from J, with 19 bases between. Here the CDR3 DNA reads TGTGCCAGCAGCTTGGGGGCAGGGAGTAAGGTCGGTGGCTACACCTTC. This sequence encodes CASSLGAGSKVGGYTF.

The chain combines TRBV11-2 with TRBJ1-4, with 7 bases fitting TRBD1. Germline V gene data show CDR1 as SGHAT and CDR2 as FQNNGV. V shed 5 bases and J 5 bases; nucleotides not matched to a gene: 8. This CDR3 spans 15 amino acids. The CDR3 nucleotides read TGTGCCAGCAGCCCGATGACAGGGTACAATGAAAAACTGTTTTTT. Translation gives CASSPMTGYNEKLFF.

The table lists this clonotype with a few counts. The chain's CDR3 is CASSLGDRRTDTQYF. The CDR3 region has the DNA TGTGCCAGCAGTTTAGGGGACAGGCGCACAGATACGCAGTATTTT. V usage is TRBV12-3 or TRBV12-4 and J usage is TRBJ2-3, with 8 bases that match TRBD1. The CDR3 has 15 residues. Germline trimming cut 1 base from V and 1 base from J; bases unmatched to any gene: 1.

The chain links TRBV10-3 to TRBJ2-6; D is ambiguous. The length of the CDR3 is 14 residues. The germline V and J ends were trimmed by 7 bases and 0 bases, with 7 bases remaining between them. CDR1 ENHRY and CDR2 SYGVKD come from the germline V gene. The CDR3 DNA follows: TGTGCCATCAAGGGATACTCTGGGGCCAACGTCCTGACTTTC. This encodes CAIKGYSGANVLTF.

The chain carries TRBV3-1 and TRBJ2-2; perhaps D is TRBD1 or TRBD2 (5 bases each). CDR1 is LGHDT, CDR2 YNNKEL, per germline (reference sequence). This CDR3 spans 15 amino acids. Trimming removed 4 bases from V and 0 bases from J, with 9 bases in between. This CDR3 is CASSRDGSNTGELFF. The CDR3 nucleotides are TGTGCCAGCAGCCGGGACGGGTCGAACACCGGGGAGCTGTTTTTT.

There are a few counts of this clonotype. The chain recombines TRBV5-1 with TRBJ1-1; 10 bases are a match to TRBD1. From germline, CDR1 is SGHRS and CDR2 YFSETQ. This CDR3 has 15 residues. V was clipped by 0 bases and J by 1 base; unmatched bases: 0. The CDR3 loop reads CASSLGQGANTEAFF. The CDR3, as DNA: TGCGCCAGCAGCTTGGGACAGGGGGCGAACACTGAAGCTTTCTTT.

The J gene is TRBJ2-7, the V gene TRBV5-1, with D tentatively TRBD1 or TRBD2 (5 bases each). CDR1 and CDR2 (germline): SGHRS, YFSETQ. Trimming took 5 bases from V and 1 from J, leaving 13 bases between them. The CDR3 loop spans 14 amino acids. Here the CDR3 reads CASRDGTASYEQYF. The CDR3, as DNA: TGCGCCAGCAGAGACGGGACGGCTTCCTACGAGCAGTACTTC.

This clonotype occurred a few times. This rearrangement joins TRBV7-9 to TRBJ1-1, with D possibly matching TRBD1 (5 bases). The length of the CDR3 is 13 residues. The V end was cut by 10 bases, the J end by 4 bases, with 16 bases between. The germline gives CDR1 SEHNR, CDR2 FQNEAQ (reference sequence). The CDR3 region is CATLSHGTTEAFF. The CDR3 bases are TGTGCCACCCTGAGCCACGGGACCACTGAAGCTTTCTTT.

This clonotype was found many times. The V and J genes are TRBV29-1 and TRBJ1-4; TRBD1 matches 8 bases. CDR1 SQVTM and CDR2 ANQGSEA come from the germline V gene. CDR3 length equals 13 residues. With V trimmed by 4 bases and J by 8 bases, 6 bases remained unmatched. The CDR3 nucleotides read TGCAGCGTTGCGACAGGGGTGGGAGAAAAACTGTTTTTT. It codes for CSVATGVGEKLFF.

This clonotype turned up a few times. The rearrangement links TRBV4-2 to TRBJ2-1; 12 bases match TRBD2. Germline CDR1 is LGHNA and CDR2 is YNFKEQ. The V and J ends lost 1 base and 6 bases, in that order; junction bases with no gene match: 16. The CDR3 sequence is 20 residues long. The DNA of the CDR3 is TGTGCCAGCAGCCAAGTCCTGGCTAGCGGGAGGGCCTTATTGGGCAATGAGCAGTTCTTC. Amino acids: CASSQVLASGRALLGNEQFF.